The TCR beta chain described here comes from a study of T cell responses to AZD1222 COVID-19 vaccine. Measured with immunoSEQ multiplex PCR; TCRdb has only the in-frame clones, and not every one. The sample shows 95,000 to 130,000 clones, roughly 90% of them seen only once. This clone was seen once. Germline lookup yields CDR1 SGDLS and CDR2 YYNGEE. V lost 0 bases to trimming and J lost 2 bases; unmatched junction nucleotides: 5. CDR3 size: 15 residues. The origin of this receptor is an adult in good health. This specimen consisted of peripheral blood, obtained on day 0 of AZD1222 vaccination. The chain couples TRBV9 to TRBJ2-7; 7 bases are a match to TRBD2. This CDR3 reads CASSVGLAAAYEQYF. CDR3 in DNA: TGTGCCAGCAGCGTAGGCCTAGCGGCCGCCTACGAGCAGTACTTC.